These 27 T cell receptor beta chains share one sample of origin, sequenced in a study of beta chain features in type 1 diabetes. The entirety of the isolated RNA underwent reverse transcription, so expressed TCRB transcripts were sequenced. Produced via immunoSEQ multiplex PCR; TCRdb's table is partial and in-frame only. There are roughly 140,000 clones in the sample; 6.9% occur only once, and about 1.5% lies in the top ten. Sequencing was done on a sample of central memory CD4+ T cells from blood. These receptor sequences come from a woman aged 25 to 39 in good health.

This rearrangement joins TRBV5-6 to TRBJ1-1, with D unclear. V gave up 2 bases and J gave up 1 base, with 6 bases separating them. The length of the CDR3 is 13 residues. Germline V gene sequence: CDR1 SGHDT, CDR2 YYEEEE. DNA of the CDR3: TGTGCCAGCAGCTTCCAGGCGAACACTGAAGCTTTCTTT. As protein: CASSFQANTEAFF.

With regard to this clone: At one end the junction does not follow the germline gene, possibly because of a read error. The rearrangement uses TRBV28 and TRBJ2-5; 14 positions match TRBD2. The CDR3 contains 15 residues. Looked up from germline, CDR1 is MDHEN and CDR2 is SYDVKM. CDR3 in amino acids: CASSPGTSGRAGGDF. The CDR3 region has the DNA TGTGCCAGCAGTCCCGGGACTAGCGGGAGAGCCGGAGGAGACTTC.

The chain recombines TRBV6-1 with TRBJ2-1, with 9 bases aligning to TRBD2. CDR1 is MNHNS and CDR2 is SASEGT in the germline V gene. The CDR3 has 15 amino acids. V shed 6 bases, J shed 10 bases, and the junction held 13 bases outside the gene matches. CDR3 sequence (DNA): TGTGCCAGCAGCTCCGGGACTAGCCTCGTTGGGGAGCAGTTCTTC. Translating it yields CASSSGTSLVGEQFF.

The V call is TRBV5-1, the J call TRBJ2-7, with TRBD2 identical over 7 bases. CDR1 is SGHRS and CDR2 is YFSETQ in the germline V gene. With 6 bases clipped from V and 6 bases from J, the junction kept 9 bases outside the gene matches. This CDR3 comprises 13 residues. The CDR3: CASNLQGEGEQYF. CDR3 DNA sequence: TGCGCCAGCAACCTACAAGGGGAGGGCGAGCAGTACTTC.

This clone came up a few times. The V call is TRBV7-9, the J call TRBJ2-1; TRBD2 is a possible D gene (5 bases). Germline assignment: CDR1 SEHNR and CDR2 FQNEAQ (reference sequence). Trimming took off 5 bases at V and 0 bases at J, with 11 bases between the two ends. CDR3 length equals 15 residues. In DNA form, the CDR3 reads TGTGCCAGCAGCCCAAGCGGCTACTCCTACAATGAGCAGTTCTTC. This translates into CASSPSGYSYNEQFF.

This chain uses TRBV6-6 with TRBJ2-1; D is unclear. The CDR3 contains 13 residues. Per the germline V gene, CDR1 is MNHNY and CDR2 is SVGAGI (reference sequence). Trimming stripped 7 bases from V and 1 base from J, with 8 bases between. Written as DNA, the CDR3 is TGTGCCAGCACCACCGAGTCCTACAATGAGCAGTTCTTC. Translation gives CASTTESYNEQFF.

V usage is TRBV4-2 and J usage is TRBJ2-1, with D possibly TRBD2 on 7 matching bases. Per the germline V gene, CDR1 is LGHNA and CDR2 is YNFKEQ. Trimming shortened V by 2 bases and J by 5 bases, and 19 bases separated the two germline ends. The CDR3 is 17 amino acids. This chain's CDR3 is CASSQNHLGGRDNEQFF. The CDR3 region has the DNA TGTGCCAGCAGCCAAAACCACCTAGGGGGGAGGGACAATGAGCAGTTCTTC.

The chain is built from TRBV7-9 and TRBJ2-3; 7 bases align to TRBD1. CDR1 and CDR2 (germline): SEHNR, FQNEAQ (reference sequence). After removal of 5 bases from V and 5 bases from J, the junction contained 10 bases not matched to a gene. CDR3 length: 15 residues. In DNA, the CDR3 is TGTGCCAGCAGCCGGACAGGCCAGACCAGAGATACGCAGTATTTT. As protein: CASSRTGQTRDTQYF.

This clone was counted only a few times. The chain is built from TRBV30 and TRBJ2-2; tentatively, D is TRBD1 (6 bases). This CDR3 is built from 14 residues. The V and J ends lost 5 bases and 3 bases respectively, with 13 bases between them. CDR1 GTSNPN and CDR2 SVGIG come from the germline V gene (reference sequence). The chain's CDR3 is CAWSWDTHTGELFF. The DNA for the CDR3 is TGTGCCTGGTCCTGGGACACTCACACCGGGGAGCTGTTTTTT.

This clone occurred a few times. The V gene is TRBV19, the J gene TRBJ1-4; D remains unclear. The ends were cut back, 3 bases at V and 0 bases at J, with 11 bases in the middle. Germline values: CDR1 LNHDA, CDR2 SQIVND (reference sequence). CDR3 length equals 16 residues. CDR3 coding DNA: TGTGCCAGTAGTATGAGCCTTTATGCAACTAATGAAAAACTGTTTTTT. Protein product: CASSMSLYATNEKLFF.

The V and J genes are TRBV29-1 and TRBJ2-3; 8 positions agree with TRBD2. V lost 7 bases, J lost 0 bases, and 6 bases stayed unmatched. Looked up from germline, CDR1 is SQVTM and CDR2 is ANQGSEA. The CDR3 loop spans 14 amino acids. CDR3: CSAAGGRSTDTQYF. The CDR3 DNA reads TGCAGCGCCGCGGGGGGTCGCAGCACAGATACGCAGTATTTT.

The gene calls are TRBV29-1 and TRBJ2-2; TRBD1 might be the D (6 bases). Per the germline V gene, CDR1 is SQVTM and CDR2 is ANQGSEA. V lost 6 bases to trimming and J lost 0 bases, with 11 bases between them. This CDR3 region has 14 residues. The DNA of the CDR3 is TGCAGCGTGATGACAGGTCCGAACACCGGGGAGCTGTTTTTT. Translation: CSVMTGPNTGELFF.

This rearrangement joins TRBV10-3 to TRBJ2-7; TRBD1 matches 7 bases. CDR1 and CDR2 (germline): ENHRY, SYGVKD. J was trimmed by 2 bases and V by 10 bases; bases with no gene match: 14. This CDR3 region has 15 residues. This CDR3 reads CASRDPTGVTYEQYF. DNA for the CDR3: TGTGCCAGCAGAGACCCCACAGGGGTGACCTACGAGCAGTACTTC.

This clone was counted only a few times. This chain connects TRBV9 to TRBJ2-7; 7 bases align to TRBD1. This CDR3 spans 14 amino acids. With 3 bases clipped from V and 2 bases from J, the junction kept 5 bases outside the gene matches. Germline V gene lookup returns CDR1 SGDLS and CDR2 YYNGEE. This chain's CDR3 is CASSAQGVAYEQYF. CDR3 coding DNA: TGTGCCAGCAGCGCTCAGGGGGTGGCCTACGAGCAGTACTTC.

This clone has at least ten counts. Other DNA sequences in this specimen translate into the identical CDR3. The chain combines TRBV7-3 with TRBJ1-2; TRBD1 agrees at 7 bases. The CDR3 length is 13 residues. CDR1 SGHTA and CDR2 FQGTGA come from the germline V gene. V lost 5 bases to trimming and J lost 4 bases; unmatched junction nucleotides: 4. The CDR3 reads CASSQGQSYGYTF. Written as DNA, the CDR3 is TGTGCCAGCAGCCAGGGACAGAGCTATGGCTACACCTTC.

This clone was counted a few times. The chain carries TRBV2 and TRBJ1-5, with TRBD1 identical over 8 bases. The V and J ends lost 3 bases and 7 bases, in that order; junction bases with no gene match: 14. There are 17 residues in the CDR3. Germline loops: CDR1 SNHLY, CDR2 FYNNEI. The CDR3 DNA sequence: TGTGCCAGCAGTGACGGGTTTATTGGACAGGGACGACAGCCCCAGCATTTT. It yields the protein CASSDGFIGQGRQPQHF.

CDR3 loop: CASSETGLGVYGYTF. DNA for the CDR3: TGTGCCAGCAGTGAAACCGGTCTAGGGGTCTATGGCTACACCTTC. V is TRBV2 and J is TRBJ1-2, with a possible D match to TRBD1 (5 bases). Trimming removed 2 bases at V and 4 bases at J, with 14 bases between. CDR1 SNHLY and CDR2 FYNNEI come from the germline V gene. This CDR3 region has 15 residues. Full variable domain (outside the CDR3, taken from reference TRBV2 and TRBJ1-2): EPEVTQTPSHQVTQMGQEVILRCVPISNHLYFYWYRQILGQKVEFLVSFYNNEISEKSEIFDDQFSVERPDGSNFTLKIRSTKLEDSAMYFCASSETGLGVYGYTFGSGTRLTVV.

The J gene is TRBJ1-2, the V gene TRBV5-8; no definite D call. V was trimmed by 1 base and J by 4 bases, leaving 5 bases between them. Germline loops: CDR1 SGHTS, CDR2 YDEGEE. The CDR3 totals 12 residues. CDR3 in amino acids: CASSLTAYGYTF. CDR3 nucleotides: TGTGCCAGCAGCTTGACAGCCTATGGCTACACCTTC.

Comments on this clone: One junction end disagrees with the germline gene, perhaps due to a read error. The V gene is TRBV28, the J gene TRBJ2-7, with 10 bases matching TRBD2. CDR1 is MDHEN and CDR2 is SYDVKM in the germline V gene. The CDR3 sequence is 17 residues long. Here the CDR3 reads CASSSQAVGSGRSFGDF. DNA of the CDR3: TGTGCCAGCAGTTCCCAGGCGGTTGGTAGCGGGAGGTCGTTTGGGGACTTC.

The chain carries TRBV4-2 and TRBJ2-3; TRBD2 aligns across 7 bases. Trimming at V came to 5 bases and at J to 0 bases, leaving 8 bases not matched to a gene. The germline gives CDR1 LGHNA, CDR2 YNFKEQ. The CDR3 extends over 16 amino acids. As DNA, the CDR3 is TGTGCCAGCAGCTTAACAGGCGGGAGAAGCACAGATACGCAGTATTTT. It yields the protein CASSLTGGRSTDTQYF.

In this sample, this clone turned up a few times. This sequence joins TRBV14 and TRBJ2-5; the D gene is possibly TRBD1 (5 bases). The CDR3 runs to 14 residues. V lost 4 bases to trimming and J lost 5 bases, with 14 bases between them. The germline V gene has CDR1 SGHDN and CDR2 FVKESK. This chain's CDR3 is CASSRGLLRETQYF. The CDR3 nucleotides read TGTGCCAGCAGCCGGGGCCTATTGAGGGAGACCCAGTACTTC.

This clone was recorded at least ten times. Other DNA sequences from this sample encode an identical CDR3 as well. The V call is TRBV19, the J call TRBJ2-6; D is ambiguous. This CDR3 spans 15 amino acids. V lost 3 bases and J lost 0, with 6 bases in between. CDR1 LNHDA and CDR2 SQIVND come from the germline V gene (reference sequence). Written as DNA, the CDR3 is TGTGCCAGTAGTATCTCGGGCTCTGGGGCCAACGTCCTGACTTTC. Translating it yields CASSISGSGANVLTF.

The chain combines TRBV28 with TRBJ2-1; 7 bases are a match to TRBD1. The germline CDR1 and CDR2 sequences are MDHEN and SYDVKM. This CDR3 has 16 amino acids. V shed 7 bases and J 0 bases; nucleotides not matched to a gene: 9. The CDR3 is CASISAAGGSYNEQFF. For the CDR3, the DNA is TGTGCCAGCATCTCAGCGGCAGGGGGCTCCTACAATGAGCAGTTCTTC.

This clone was picked up many times. The chain employs TRBV5-6 and TRBJ1-5; 7 bases are shared with TRBD1. The CDR3 extends over 14 amino acids. The V and J ends lost 4 bases and 7 bases, in that order; junction bases with no gene match: 8. Per the germline V gene, CDR1 is SGHDT and CDR2 is YYEEEE. Written as DNA, the CDR3 is TGTGCCAGCAGCCTACAGGGGTTTAGCCAGCCCCAGCATTTT. Translation: CASSLQGFSQPQHF.

The rearrangement links TRBV7-3 to TRBJ2-7, with 9 bases fitting TRBD2. Trimming cost V 5 bases and J 5 bases; bases outside gene matches: 13. Germline CDR1 SGHTA, CDR2 FQGTGA. The CDR3 is 16 residues long. CDR3 loop: CASSRGGGEARNEQYF. In DNA form, the CDR3 reads TGTGCCAGCAGCCGAGGCGGGGGGGAGGCCAGGAACGAGCAGTACTTC.

In this sample, this clone turned up a few times. The V gene is TRBV27, the J gene TRBJ2-5; TRBD2 is a possible D gene (6 bases). The CDR3 loop spans 13 amino acids. V lost 3 bases and J 4 bases, leaving 9 bases between the germline ends. Looked up from germline, CDR1 is MNHEY and CDR2 is SMNVEV (reference sequence). CDR3 loop: CASSFSGRETQYF. CDR3 nucleotide sequence: TGTGCCAGCAGTTTCTCCGGGAGAGAGACCCAGTACTTC.

The chain employs TRBV4-2 and TRBJ2-2; tentative D call: TRBD1 (5 bases). Germline assignment: CDR1 LGHNA and CDR2 YNFKEQ. The ends were cut back, 5 bases at V and 3 bases at J, with 16 bases in the middle. This CDR3 contains 16 residues. CDR3 in amino acids: CASSKVWGSDTGELFF. DNA for the CDR3: TGTGCCAGCAGCAAAGTATGGGGCTCGGACACCGGGGAGCTGTTTTTT.